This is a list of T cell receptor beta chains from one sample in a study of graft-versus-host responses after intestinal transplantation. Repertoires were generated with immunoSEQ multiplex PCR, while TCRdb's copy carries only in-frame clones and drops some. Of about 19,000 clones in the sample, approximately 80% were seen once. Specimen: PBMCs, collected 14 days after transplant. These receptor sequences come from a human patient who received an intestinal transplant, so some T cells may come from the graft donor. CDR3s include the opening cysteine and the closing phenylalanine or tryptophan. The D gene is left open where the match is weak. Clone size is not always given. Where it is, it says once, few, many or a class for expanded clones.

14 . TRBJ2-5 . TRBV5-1 TGCGCCAGCAGCTTTGGGACAAACCAAGAGACCCAGTACTTC CASSFGTNQETQYF
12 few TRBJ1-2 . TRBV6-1 TGTGCCAGCAGTGAAGTCAGCTATGGCTACACCTTC CASSEVSYGYTF
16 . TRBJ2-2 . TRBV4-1 TGCGCCAGCAGCCAAGCCGATAGGTCCTACACCGGGGAGCTGTTTTTT CASSQADRSYTGELFF
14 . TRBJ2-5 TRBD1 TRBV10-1 TGCGCCAGCAGTAAGGACAGGGGGCTTGAGACCCAGTACTTC CASSKDRGLETQYF
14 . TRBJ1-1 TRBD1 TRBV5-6 TGTGCCAGCAGCTTGTGGGGACAGGGCGGGTCGGCTTTCTTT CASSLWGQGGSAFF
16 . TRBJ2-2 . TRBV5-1 TGCGCCAGCAGCTTGTACAGGGAGTATTTCACCGGGGAGCTGTTTTTT CASSLYREYFTGELFF
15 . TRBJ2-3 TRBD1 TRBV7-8 TGTGCCAGCACCGGGACAGGGGACGGCACAGATACGCAGTATTTT CASTGTGDGTDTQYF
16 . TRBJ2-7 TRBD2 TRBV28 TGTGCCAGCAGTCGTCCGGGACTATCTATCTCCTACGAGCAGTACTTC CASSRPGLSISYEQYF
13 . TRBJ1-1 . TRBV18 TGTGCCAGCTCACCGGGGGGAGACACTGAAGCTTTCTTT CASSPGGDTEAFF
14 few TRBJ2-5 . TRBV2 TGTGCCAGCAGAAAAACGGGGGGCGGGAAGACCCAGTACTTC CASRKTGGGKTQYF
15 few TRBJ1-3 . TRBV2 TGTGCCAGCAGCGGCCCACAGGGAGGGGGAAACACCATATATTTT CASSGPQGGGNTIYF
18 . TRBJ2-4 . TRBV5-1 TGCGCCAGCAGCTTGGCCTGGTTAGGCTATGGGGCCAAAAACATTCAGTACTTC CASSLAWLGYGAKNIQYF
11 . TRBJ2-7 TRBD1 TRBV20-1 TGCAGTGCTGGGGACAGCTACGAGCAGTACTTC CSAGDSYEQYF
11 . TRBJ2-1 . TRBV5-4 TGTGCCAGCAGCTTGAACAATGAGCAGTTCTTC CASSLNNEQFF
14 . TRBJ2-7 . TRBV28 TGTGCCAGCAGGGAACATGATGCTGGCTACGAGCAGTACTTC CASREHDAGYEQYF